This TCR beta chain was sequenced for a study of blood T cell repertoires in COVID-19 (dated by TCRdb to the early 2020s). About the full investigation: The collaborator samples originated in the United States, Italy and Spain and spanned the acute and convalescent phases of COVID-19. The material from the prospective study consisted of cDNA or gDNA derived from T cells, B-cell-depleted T cells, or PBMCs. The dataset comprised deeply sampled blood TCRbeta repertoires from subjects exposed to, actively infected with, or recovered from COVID-19. The repertoires were released in a freely available public database meant as a resource for research on the immune response to SARS-CoV-2. The samples were drawn from two sources: the first 160 participants of the ongoing ImmuneRACE study, and 950 to 1,500 subjects contributed by 6 global collaborators. A de-identified subject ID, COVID-19 status, age in years and sex were almost always included in the sample metadata. HLA class I and class II types, where available, came from metadata supplied by the sample provider rather than from assay-based typing.

Results the study describes overall, beyond this receptor: Clinical and demographic metadata were provided uncurated, with the amount varying by source and participant.

TCRbeta CDR3 regions were amplified from genomic DNA using the immunoSEQ Assay, a bias-controlled multiplex PCR. On the authors' methods: The number of nucleated cells in each sample was estimated from the amplification of reference gene primers within the assay. To quantify the absolute abundance of each unique TCRbeta CDR3 rearrangement, sequence reads were collapsed and filtered. For each sample, productive Simpson clonality was calculated as the square root of Simpson's diversity index across productive rearrangements. The table was pulled from immuneACCESS by TCRdb, which kept in-frame rearrangements only. Such tables lose some clones; where checked, under half of the loss comes from unresolved V genes, and the rest has no known cause. That table supplies the V and J calls and clone size; D and trimming were determined from the DNA. This sample comprises approximately 250,000 clones, around four fifths of them detected only once. The ten largest make up under 5% of the sample.

The CDR3 contains 16 residues, cysteine and phenylalanine counted. The kept DNA is CDR3 alone, 48 bases in frame from the first base. Per the germline V gene (reference sequence), SGHNT is the CDR1 and YYREEE is the CDR2. Deletion took 0 bases off V and 2 bases off J, with a span of 12 bases between the germline ends. About this clone itself: It has no known antigen specificity. No base quality values were provided; no much bigger clone lies one nucleotide off.

Participants in the prospective study were aged roughly 18 to 89 years, lived in 24 United States geographic areas, and enrolled through a virtual design. To assign participants to cohorts, the prospective study relied on clinical history that participants themselves reported in a screening survey and a study questionnaire. Mobile phlebotomists in the prospective study collected whole blood, serum and a nasopharyngeal or oropharyngeal swab from every participant. Additional blood draws and questionnaires over an approximately 2-month period could optionally be provided by prospective study participants. Before DNA extraction, blood samples from the prospective study were shipped at room temperature or frozen.

The origin of this receptor is a man in his thirties or forties with acute COVID-19. What was sequenced was PBMCs or T cells enriched from blood (not recorded which). The chain joins TRBV5-4 to TRBJ1-3; 5 matching bases give a weak D call of TRBD1. CDR3 reads: CASSLGGRRPGNTIYF. DNA sequence: TGTGCCAGCAGCTTGGGGGGCAGGCGACCTGGAAACACCATATATTTT.